The subject of this entry is one T cell receptor (beta chain). The antigen is undetermined. A single base separates this from a much larger clone, so it may be a read error. Arm-PCR of CDR3 regions and iRepertoire HTBI primers were the basis on which TCR beta libraries were built. TCRdb used MiXCR to reprocess the multiplex PCR reads, holding one entry per CDR3 protein. This sample has about 540,000 distinct CDR3 sequences, with approximately 12% found just once. This sample is part of a study of regulatory T cells in long-lasting Graves disease. Findings and caveats of the study: Persistent patients had more shared public clonotypes (2,741) than new patients (just over 950). Persistent disease preferred TRBV28, TRBJ1-2 and TRBJ2-5.

The ends were cut back, 8 bases at V and 7 bases at J, with 12 bases in the middle. Germline CDR1 reads MGHDK; CDR2 reads SYGVNS. The CDR3 consists of 12 residues. Documented time point: newly diagnosed GD, antithyroid drugs for less than 3 months. After RNA was extracted from PBMCs, the TCR library was made from it. A volume of 8.5 to 10 milliliters of peripheral blood was collected in EDTA tubes. This same sample was also part of a study on T cells in Graves' hyperthyroidism and ophthalmopathy. In that study: Diagnoses rested on clinical symptoms, serum thyroxine and TRAb, thyroid ultrasound and orbital computed tomography.

The sample was peripheral blood mononuclear cells (PBMCs), taken at new diagnosis, from a patient treated with antithyroid drugs. The TCR comes from a man aged 25-45 years with Graves disease. The genes are TRBV25-1 and TRBJ1-5, with D maybe TRBD1 (5 bases). The CDR3 sequence is CASEGVRQPQHF. The CDR3 nucleotides are TGTGCCAGCGAAGGGGTTCGGCAGCCCCAGCATTTT.